The 23 T cell receptor beta chains given below trace back to one sample, sequenced in a study of shared clonotypes between healthy human individuals. The table came from immunoSEQ multiplex PCR; TCRdb's copy has only in-frame clones and leaves some out. The sample comprises 2.5 million or so clones, around 90% of which are singletons, and over 0.12% rests with the top ten. The sample comprised naive CD4+ T cells sorted from blood. Subset indicated: CD45RA+ positively selected. These receptors were taken from a man between 18 and 35 years old in good health.

The V and J genes are TRBV7-9 and TRBJ1-1, with a tentative D call TRBD1 (6 bases). Germline-derived CDR1 and CDR2 are SEHNR and FQNEAQ (reference sequence). Trimming left V 1 base short and J 1 base short, with 10 bases between. The CDR3 runs 15 residues. DNA for the CDR3: TGTGCCAGCAGCTTAGGGGGGCTCCAGAACACTGAAGCTTTCTTT. As protein: CASSLGGLQNTEAFF.

This chain joins TRBV28 and TRBJ1-6, with 7 nucleotides matching TRBD1. The junction had 7 bases not matched to a gene; V was cut back by 6 bases and J by 5 bases. Germline values: CDR1 MDHEN, CDR2 SYDVKM. The CDR3 contains 15 residues. The CDR3 here is CASRPSGTDNSPLHF. The CDR3 DNA is TGTGCCAGCAGACCCTCCGGGACAGATAATTCACCCCTCCACTTT.

In this sample, this clone turned up once. Other DNA variants within this sample encode the same CDR3. The V and J genes are TRBV19 and TRBJ2-3; TRBD2 aligns across 8 bases. CDR3 length equals 14 residues. Trimming cost V 5 bases and J 1 base; bases outside gene matches: 2. Germline V gene data show CDR1 as LNHDA and CDR2 as SQIVND (reference sequence). CDR3 sequence reads: CASSSSGRTDTQYF. Here the CDR3 DNA reads TGTGCCAGTAGTTCTAGCGGGCGCACAGATACGCAGTATTTT.

The CDR3 here is CAISESIQITDTQYF. The CDR3 DNA follows: TGTGCCATCAGTGAGTCGATACAGATCACAGATACGCAGTATTTT. The chain couples TRBV10-3 to TRBJ2-3; D unclear. Between the trimmed V and J ends, which lost 0 bases and 2 bases, there was a span of 9 bases. Germline lookup yields CDR1 ENHRY and CDR2 SYGVKD. The CDR3 length is 15 residues.

This chain connects TRBV30 to TRBJ2-3; D tentatively reads TRBD1 or TRBD2 (5 bases each). Germline lookup yields CDR1 GTSNPN and CDR2 SVGIG (reference sequence). Trimming cost V 2 bases and J 6 bases, with 18 bases left between them. The CDR3 totals 15 residues. The CDR3 here is CAWSPGHPREDTQYF. CDR3 nucleotides: TGTGCCTGGAGTCCTGGACATCCTAGGGAGGATACGCAGTATTTT.

This chain uses TRBV27 with TRBJ2-3; D possibly corresponds to TRBD2 (6 bases). The CDR3 is 16 residues long. The germline V gene has CDR1 MNHEY and CDR2 SMNVEV (reference sequence). V lost 5 bases and J lost 0, with 15 bases in between. As DNA, the CDR3 is TGTGCCAGCAGTCGATGGGGGGACCTCAGCACAGATACGCAGTATTTT. Translating gives CASSRWGDLSTDTQYF.

V is TRBV20-1 and J is TRBJ1-2; D unresolved. The CDR3 extends over 11 amino acids. From germline, CDR1 is DFQATT and CDR2 SNEGSKA (reference sequence). Between the trimmed V and J ends, which lost 5 bases and 5 bases, there was a span of 9 bases. DNA for the CDR3: TGCAGTGCTGTCAGAGCGTATGGCTACACCTTC. This encodes CSAVRAYGYTF.

The genes are TRBV4-1 and TRBJ2-5; D not certain. The CDR3 contains 16 residues. From germline, CDR1 is MGHRA and CDR2 YSYEKL. V dropped 4 bases and J dropped 2 bases, with 17 bases sitting between them. The CDR3, as DNA: TGCGCCAGCAGCCGACACTTGGGTGGTAGTCAAGAGACCCAGTACTTC. Translation: CASSRHLGGSQETQYF.

Details on this clone: The sample has other DNA sequences that encode this CDR3 too. V and J are TRBV2 and TRBJ2-1, with 13 nucleotides matching TRBD2. The CDR3 is 15 amino acids. Germline-derived CDR1 and CDR2 are SNHLY and FYNNEI. Trimming at V came to 6 bases and at J to 7 bases, leaving 6 bases not matched to a gene. The CDR3 DNA reads TGTGCCAGCAGGCGGACTAGCGGGAGTGGAAATGAGCAGTTCTTC. Protein product: CASRRTSGSGNEQFF.

The genes are TRBV2 and TRBJ1-5, with D possibly being TRBD1 (6 bases). V shed 6 bases and J shed 1 base, with 13 bases lying between them. This CDR3 comprises 15 residues. Per germline, CDR1 SNHLY and CDR2 FYNNEI. The CDR3: CASRGQGLSNQPQHF. The CDR3, as DNA: TGTGCCAGCAGAGGGCAGGGGCTGAGCAATCAGCCCCAGCATTTT. Variable domain in full (rest from reference TRBV2 and TRBJ1-5): EPEVTQTPSHQVTQMGQEVILRCVPISNHLYFYWYRQILGQKVEFLVSFYNNEISEKSEIFDDQFSVERPDGSNFTLKIRSTKLEDSAMYFCASRGQGLSNQPQHFGDGTRLSIL.

This clone appeared a few times. The CDR3 region has the DNA TGTGCCAGCACCTTACAGGGGAGCTCCTATAATTCACCCCTCCACTTT. Translating gives CASTLQGSSYNSPLHF. The gene calls are TRBV2 and TRBJ1-6; 7 bases are shared with TRBD1. V lost 7 bases to trimming and J lost 0 bases; unmatched junction nucleotides: 6. The CDR3 contains 16 residues. CDR1 is SNHLY and CDR2 is FYNNEI in the germline V gene.

The chain recombines TRBV7-6 with TRBJ1-4, with D unclear. Germline lookup yields CDR1 SGHVS and CDR2 FNYEAQ. The V end was cut by 4 bases, the J end by 5 bases, with 14 bases between. The CDR3 sequence is 15 residues long. CDR3 coding DNA: TGTGCCAGCAGCTCCTTGAGAGACCCGAATGAAAAACTGTTTTTT. Residues: CASSSLRDPNEKLFF.

The V gene is TRBV28, the J gene TRBJ2-1; 8 bases fit TRBD2. CDR3 length equals 16 residues. V lost 2 bases to trimming and J lost 4 bases; unmatched junction nucleotides: 7. The germline V gene encodes CDR1 MDHEN and CDR2 SYDVKM. CDR3 region: CASSLAQAGGYNEQFF. Written as DNA, the CDR3 is TGTGCCAGCAGTTTAGCCCAGGCGGGGGGATACAATGAGCAGTTCTTC.

The chain is built from TRBV4-3 and TRBJ2-3, with D possibly TRBD1 on 5 matching bases. The length of the CDR3 is 15 residues. V lost 7 bases and J lost 0, with 14 bases in between. The germline V gene has CDR1 LGHNA and CDR2 YSLEER. CDR3 protein: CASTQGLSSTDTQYF. As DNA, the CDR3 is TGCGCCAGCACCCAGGGTTTGTCGAGCACAGATACGCAGTATTTT.

The chain recombines TRBV5-1 with TRBJ1-1; a weak D match, TRBD1 (5 bases). Germline V CDR1 and CDR2: SGHRS, YFSETQ. The CDR3 consists of 14 residues. V lost 4 bases and J lost 2, with 12 bases in between. The CDR3 here is CASSTAQGNTEAFF. CDR3 sequence (DNA): TGCGCCAGCAGCACCGCGCAGGGAAACACTGAAGCTTTCTTT.

The rearrangement links TRBV10-1 to TRBJ2-2, with D possibly TRBD2 on 5 matching bases. Per germline, CDR1 WNHNN and CDR2 SYGVQD (reference sequence). With 11 bases removed from V and 1 base from J, the gap between germline ends came to 8 bases. The length of the CDR3 is 12 residues. CDR3 nucleotides: TGCGCCTCTGCGGGGAACACCGGGGAGCTGTTTTTT. Its protein product is CASAGNTGELFF.

The rearrangement links TRBV18 to TRBJ2-7; 7 bases match TRBD2. Losses at the gene ends were 3 bases for V and 0 bases for J; bases not matched to a gene: 11. Per the germline V gene, CDR1 is KGHSH and CDR2 is LQKENI. This CDR3 spans 17 amino acids. The CDR3 loop reads CASSPVAPGGSSYEQYF. The CDR3 coding sequence is TGTGCCAGCTCACCCGTAGCTCCGGGGGGAAGCTCCTACGAGCAGTACTTC.

V gene TRBV6-5 combines with J gene TRBJ1-1; unclear D gene. CDR3 length: 14 residues. Looked up from germline, CDR1 is MNHEY and CDR2 is SVGAGI. Trimming took 4 bases from V and 2 from J, leaving 11 bases between them. Here the CDR3 DNA reads TGTGCCAGCAGTTCGCCAACGACCAACACTGAAGCTTTCTTT. This encodes CASSSPTTNTEAFF.

The chain links TRBV6-5 to TRBJ1-4; no definite D call. The CDR3 covers 15 residues. V was pared by 2 bases and J by 7 bases, with 14 bases between. Germline CDR1 MNHEY, CDR2 SVGAGI. The DNA of the CDR3 is TGTGCCAGCAGTTACCCGGCGGAGGTGGGTGAAAAACTGTTTTTT. Its translation: CASSYPAEVGEKLFF.

The count of this clone is one. The CDR3 DNA reads as TGCGCCAGCAGCCAAGGATCAAAGGGTGTCCAAGAGACCCAGTACTTC. Encoded protein: CASSQGSKGVQETQYF. V and J are TRBV4-3 and TRBJ2-5; D remains ambiguous. The V end lost 1 base, the J end lost 1 base, and 13 bases lay between the germline ends. This CDR3 comprises 16 residues. Germline V gene data show CDR1 as LGHNA and CDR2 as YSLEER.

The chain joins TRBV6-5 to TRBJ2-2; the match to TRBD2 covers 8 bases. J was trimmed by 4 bases and V by 4 bases; bases with no gene match: 8. CDR1 is MNHEY, CDR2 SVGAGI, per germline. The CDR3 loop spans 16 amino acids. The CDR3 coding sequence is TGTGCCAGCAGTTCCCGGGGGGGAGCGGGCACCGGGGAGCTGTTTTTT. This codes for CASSSRGGAGTGELFF.

This clone was counted a single time. This sample includes further DNA sequences coding for the same CDR3. The chain combines TRBV28 with TRBJ1-2; D is unclear. The CDR3 sequence is 12 residues long. V lost 6 bases to trimming and J lost 4 bases, with 9 bases between them. Germline CDR1 is MDHEN and CDR2 is SYDVKM. CDR3 nucleotides: TGTGCCAGCAGCCTGATCAGCTATGGCTACACCTTC. Translated, it gives CASSLISYGYTF.

The V call is TRBV30, the J call TRBJ1-5; tentatively, D is TRBD1 (6 bases). V dropped 2 bases and J dropped 2 bases, with 13 bases sitting between them. The length of the CDR3 is 15 residues. The germline V gene encodes CDR1 GTSNPN and CDR2 SVGIG (reference sequence). The CDR3 DNA reads TGTGCCTGGAGTTCAGGGGTCAAGGGCAATCAGCCCCAGCATTTT. Amino acids: CAWSSGVKGNQPQHF.